Sequencing of this T cell receptor beta chain was carried out in a study of blood T cell repertoires in COVID-19. Across the whole study: COVID-19 samples, acute and convalescent, were from the United States, Italy and Spain. The analysed material was cDNA or gDNA that came from T cells, B-cell-depleted T cells, or PBMCs.

There are 15 residues in the CDR3. Trimming shortened V by 10 bases and J by 9 bases, and 22 bases separated the two germline ends. The germline gives CDR1 MNHEY, CDR2 SVGAGI. In the original analysis: Estimation of nucleated cell counts relied on the amplification of reference gene primers. This table comes from immunoSEQ multiplex PCR, and its TCRdb copy is limited to in-frame clones, with some not included. The V and J calls and the clone size are those of that table, but D and trimming were determined from the DNA. This sample yields 18,000 or so clones, of which about 88% are seen a single time; around 9.6% belongs to the top ten.

The genes are TRBV6-5 and TRBJ1-6; D might be TRBD1 (5 bases). This TCR was sampled from a man aged 35 to 55 with active COVID-19. The specimen sequenced was peripheral blood. The CDR3 DNA follows: TGTGCCACCAACAAGGGGTTAATTTTGGGTTCACCCCTCCACTTT. Amino acid sequence: CATNKGLILGSPLHF.